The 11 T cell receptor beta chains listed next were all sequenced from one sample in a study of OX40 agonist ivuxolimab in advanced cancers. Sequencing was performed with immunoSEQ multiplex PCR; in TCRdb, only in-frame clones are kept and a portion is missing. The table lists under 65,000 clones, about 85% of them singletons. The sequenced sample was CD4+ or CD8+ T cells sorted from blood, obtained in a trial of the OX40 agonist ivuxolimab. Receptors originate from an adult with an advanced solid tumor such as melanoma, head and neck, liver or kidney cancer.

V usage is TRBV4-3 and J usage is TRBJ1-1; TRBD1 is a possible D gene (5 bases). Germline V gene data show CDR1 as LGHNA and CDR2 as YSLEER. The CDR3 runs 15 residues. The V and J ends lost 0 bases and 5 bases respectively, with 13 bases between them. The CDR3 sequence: CASSQDGVGATEAFF. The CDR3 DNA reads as TGCGCCAGCAGCCAAGATGGGGTTGGGGCAACTGAAGCTTTCTTT.

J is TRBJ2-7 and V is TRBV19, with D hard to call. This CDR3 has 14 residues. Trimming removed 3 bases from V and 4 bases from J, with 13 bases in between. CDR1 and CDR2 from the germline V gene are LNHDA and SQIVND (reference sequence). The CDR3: CASSIEPGKYEQYF. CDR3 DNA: TGTGCCAGTAGTATCGAGCCAGGAAAGTACGAGCAGTACTTC.

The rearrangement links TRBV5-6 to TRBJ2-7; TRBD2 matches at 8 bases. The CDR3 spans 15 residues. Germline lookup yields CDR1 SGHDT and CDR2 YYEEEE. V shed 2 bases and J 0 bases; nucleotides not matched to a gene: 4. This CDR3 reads CASSFGLAGSYEQYF. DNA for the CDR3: TGTGCCAGCAGCTTCGGGCTAGCGGGCTCCTACGAGCAGTACTTC.

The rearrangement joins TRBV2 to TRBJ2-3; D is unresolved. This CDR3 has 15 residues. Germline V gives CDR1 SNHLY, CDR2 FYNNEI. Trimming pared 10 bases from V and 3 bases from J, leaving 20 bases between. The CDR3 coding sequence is TGTGCCACTCAACCCCCCGGAAGGGCGACAGATACGCAGTATTTT. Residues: CATQPPGRATDTQYF.

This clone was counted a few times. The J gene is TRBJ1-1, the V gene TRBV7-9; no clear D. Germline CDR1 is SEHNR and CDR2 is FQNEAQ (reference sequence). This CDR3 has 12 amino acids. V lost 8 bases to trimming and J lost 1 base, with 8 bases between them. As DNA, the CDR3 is TGTGCCAGCGTTCGGGAGAACACTGAAGCTTTCTTT. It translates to CASVRENTEAFF.

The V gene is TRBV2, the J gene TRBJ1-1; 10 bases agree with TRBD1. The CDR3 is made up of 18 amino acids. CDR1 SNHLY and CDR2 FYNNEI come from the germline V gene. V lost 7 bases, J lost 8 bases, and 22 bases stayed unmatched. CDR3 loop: CASTPRFGQGGWGTEAFF. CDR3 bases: TGTGCCAGCACTCCAAGATTCGGACAGGGGGGGTGGGGCACGGAAGCTTTCTTT.

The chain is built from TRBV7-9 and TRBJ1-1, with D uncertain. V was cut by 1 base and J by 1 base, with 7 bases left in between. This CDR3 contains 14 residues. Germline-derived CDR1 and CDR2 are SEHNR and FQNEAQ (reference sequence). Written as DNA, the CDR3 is TGTGCCAGCAGCTTAGTAGGCCGGAACACTGAAGCTTTCTTT. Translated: CASSLVGRNTEAFF. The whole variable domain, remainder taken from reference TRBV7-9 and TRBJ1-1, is DTGVSQNPRHKITKRGQNVTFRCDPISEHNRLYWYRQTLGQGPEFLTYFQNEAQLEKSRLLSDRFSAERPKGSFSTLEIQRTEQGDSAMYLCASSLVGRNTEAFFGQGTRLTVV.

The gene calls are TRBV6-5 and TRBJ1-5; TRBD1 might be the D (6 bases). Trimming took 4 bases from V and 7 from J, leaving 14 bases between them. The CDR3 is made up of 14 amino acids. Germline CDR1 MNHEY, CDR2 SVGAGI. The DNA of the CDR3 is TGTGCCAGCAGTTTAGGGACATTGGGACAGCCCCAGCATTTT. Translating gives CASSLGTLGQPQHF.

The CDR3 sequence: CASSSGQGSDEQFF. Written as DNA, the CDR3 is TGCGCCAGCAGCTCCGGACAGGGAAGCGATGAGCAGTTCTTC. The rearrangement uses TRBV5-1 and TRBJ2-1, with 8 bases fitting TRBD1. Trimming took 3 bases from V and 8 from J; bases not matched to a gene: 7. This CDR3 is 14 amino acids long. Looked up from germline, CDR1 is SGHRS and CDR2 is YFSETQ.

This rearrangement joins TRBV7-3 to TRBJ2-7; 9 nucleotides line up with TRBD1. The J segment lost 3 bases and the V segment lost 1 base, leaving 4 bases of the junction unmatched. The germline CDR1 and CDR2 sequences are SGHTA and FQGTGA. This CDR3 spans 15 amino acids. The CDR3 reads CASSLNGQGYYEQYF. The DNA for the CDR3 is TGTGCCAGCAGCTTAAATGGACAGGGGTACTACGAGCAGTACTTC.

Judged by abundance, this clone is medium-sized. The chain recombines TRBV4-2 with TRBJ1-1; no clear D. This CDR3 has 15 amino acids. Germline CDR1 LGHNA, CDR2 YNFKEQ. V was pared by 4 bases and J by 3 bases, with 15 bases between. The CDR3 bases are TGTGCCAGCAGCCTAGAGGCAGCGTATTACACTGAAGCTTTCTTT. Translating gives CASSLEAAYYTEAFF.